This TCR beta chain was documented in a study of T cell responses to AZD1222 COVID-19 vaccine. Findings of the study overall: At baseline, seropositivity was found in only six or seven AZD1222 recipients. Spike regions recognized by vaccine-associated CD4 TCRs spanned the protein, led by 160-218 and 743-854. It was only after the peak T cell response that any repertoires were sampled.

Per the germline V gene, CDR1 is GTSNPN and CDR2 is SVGIG (reference sequence). The CDR3 has 15 residues. With 1 base clipped from V and 0 bases from J, the junction kept 4 bases outside the gene matches. TCRdb's table, derived via immunoSEQ multiplex PCR, lists solely in-frame clones and lacks some. This sample carries 180,000 or so clones, roughly nine tenths of them seen once, and the ten largest clones take 1% to 1.5%. The study pooled second doses at about 4 or about 12 weeks. A word on this clone: The antigen remains unidentified.

This TCR was sampled from an adult who received the AZD1222 COVID-19 vaccine. This material consisted of peripheral blood, taken 28 days after the second AZD1222 dose. This rearrangement joins TRBV30 to TRBJ2-5; 8 positions agree with TRBD1. The CDR3: CAWSAGDRNQETQYF. Written as DNA, the CDR3 is TGTGCCTGGAGTGCAGGGGACAGGAACCAAGAGACCCAGTACTTC.